The T cell receptor beta chain under discussion was sequenced for a study of blood T cells in healthy people across ages. This CDR3 region has 15 residues. Germline V CDR1 and CDR2: SQVTM, ANQGSEA. Trimming removed 0 bases from V and 8 bases from J; junction bases left unmatched: 11. Primers used in a second PCR of about 7 to 12 cycles were a sample-barcoded 5' primer and a J-beta primer mix. TCRdb ran MiXCR on the 5' RACE reads and lists one entry per CDR3 protein. The data contain roughly 1,000,000 distinct CDR3 sequences, around 25% of them seen just once; the ten biggest clones take up less than 0.75%. The sample providers were healthy Caucasian people from Russia, aged about 6 to 90. These data also featured in a second study, about T cells of mothers and their children.

The rearrangement joins TRBV29-1 to TRBJ1-2, with 8 positions matching TRBD1. The receptor was derived from a girl aged 2 to 9 in good health. What was sequenced was blood. This CDR3 is CSVEDDIQGARGYTF. CDR3 bases: TGCAGCGTTGAAGACGATATCCAGGGGGCAAGAGGCTACACCTTC.